Reported below is one TCR beta chain. Its antigen is undetermined. Here immunoSEQ multiplex PCR was the method, and the copy in TCRdb shows in-frame clones only, minus some. This table holds 200,000 to 250,000 clones, 65% found once. Trimming took 3 bases from V and 0 from J, leaving 6 bases between them. The CDR3 contains 15 residues. Germline-derived CDR1 and CDR2 are ENHRY and SYGVKD. The source of the sample is a study of shared clonotypes between healthy human individuals. Whole-study context: CD8 memory received one plate per donor, CD8 naive two, CD4 memory three and CD4 naive three.

General study findings and limits: Clonotype sharing across a few donors was observed for about 5.2% of naive CD4 clonotypes.

This chain links TRBV10-3 with TRBJ2-6; D uncertain. The sequenced sample was memory CD4+ T cells sorted from blood. Subset defined: CD45RA-negative fraction. This TCR was sampled from a young man in good health. CDR3 DNA sequence: TGTGCCATCAGTGAAACAAGCTCTGGGGCCAACGTCCTGACTTTC. It yields the protein CAISETSSGANVLTF.